This TCR beta chain was sequenced in a study of blood T cells in healthy people across ages. Peripheral blood samples of around 9.5 milliliters were drawn from each donor. With a J-beta primer mix and a sample-barcoded 5' primer, a second PCR ran about 7 to 11 cycles. TCRdb reprocessed the 5' RACE reads with MiXCR, giving one entry per CDR3 protein. Of fewer than 1,200,000 distinct CDR3 sequences in the sample, approximately 25% were seen once. Germline V gene data show CDR1 as DFQATT and CDR2 as SNEGSKA (reference sequence). Trimming pared 5 bases from V and 4 bases from J, leaving 14 bases between. There are 13 residues in the CDR3. The data were also submitted as part of a second study, on T cells of mothers and their children. In that study: The donor cohort consisted of a few healthy Caucasian mothers and their six children. Overlap in related mother-child pairs always slightly exceeded unrelated pairs, never significantly.

The chain carries TRBV20-1 and TRBJ1-2, with D perhaps TRBD1 (5 bases). Sequenced material: blood. The receptor was isolated from a girl aged 2 to 9 in good health. This CDR3 is CSADPSQGYGYTF. As DNA, the CDR3 is TGCAGTGCTGACCCATCTCAGGGCTATGGCTACACCTTC.